Described below is a single TCR beta chain sequence and its context. Antigen unknown. The CDR3 loop spans 15 amino acids. The J segment lost 4 bases and the V segment lost 3 bases, leaving 8 bases of the junction unmatched. Germline values: CDR1 MDHEN, CDR2 SYDVKM. Clones were read by immunoSEQ multiplex PCR, and TCRdb kept only the in-frame ones, dropping some. The sample contains approximately 70,000 clones, 70% to 80% of which appear only once. These data come from a study of memory CD4+ T cells and cytomegalovirus serostatus. General study results and limits: CD4+ memory repertoires contained about two fifths of the 164 reported CMV TCRbeta sequences.

The sort gate was single viable CD3+CD4+CD8-CD45RO+ cells for memory CD4+ T cells. The sample taken for sequencing was memory CD4+ T cells from blood. This rearrangement joins TRBV28 to TRBJ2-7; 8 bases fit TRBD1. This TCR derives from an adult in good health and CMV-seropositive. The CDR3 DNA sequence: TGTGCCAGCAGTTTCGGAATCAGGGGGCTTTACGAGCAGTACTTC. This encodes CASSFGIRGLYEQYF.